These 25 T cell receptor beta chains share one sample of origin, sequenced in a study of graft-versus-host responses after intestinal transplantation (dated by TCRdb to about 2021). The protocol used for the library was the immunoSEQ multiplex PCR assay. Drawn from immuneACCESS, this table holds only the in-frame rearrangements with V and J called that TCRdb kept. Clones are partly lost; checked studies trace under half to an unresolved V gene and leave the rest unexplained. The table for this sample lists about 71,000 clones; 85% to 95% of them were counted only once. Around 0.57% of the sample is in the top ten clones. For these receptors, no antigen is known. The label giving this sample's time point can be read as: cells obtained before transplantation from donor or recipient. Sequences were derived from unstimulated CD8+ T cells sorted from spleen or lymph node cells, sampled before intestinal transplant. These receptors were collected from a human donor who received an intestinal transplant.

CDR3: CASAGSDTQYF. In DNA form, the CDR3 reads TGCGCCAGCGCTGGGAGCGATACGCAGTATTTT. The V gene is TRBV4-1, the J gene TRBJ2-3; D perhaps matches TRBD2 (5 bases). CDR1 is MGHRA, CDR2 YSYEKL, per germline. This CDR3 has 11 amino acids. V lost 8 bases and J lost 6, with 9 bases in between.

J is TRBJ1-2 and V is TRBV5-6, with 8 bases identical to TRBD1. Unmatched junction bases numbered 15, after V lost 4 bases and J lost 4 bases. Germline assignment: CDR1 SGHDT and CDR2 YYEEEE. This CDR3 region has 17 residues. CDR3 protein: CASSLPMTGASVYGYTF. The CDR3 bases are TGTGCCAGCAGCCTTCCGATGACAGGGGCATCTGTCTATGGCTACACCTTC.

The CDR3 reads CATWDGTGYNEQFF. The CDR3 bases are TGTGCCACCTGGGACGGTACGGGATACAATGAGCAGTTCTTC. The rearrangement links TRBV28 to TRBJ2-1; the D gene could be TRBD1 or TRBD2 (5 bases each). The V end lost 10 bases, the J end lost 4 bases, and 17 bases lay between the germline ends. The V gene's germline CDR1 is MDHEN and CDR2 SYDVKM. The CDR3 length is 14 residues.

The CDR3 region is CASSYTAGTDYEQYF. The CDR3 nucleotides are TGTGCCAGCAGTTACACTGCGGGGACCGACTACGAGCAGTACTTC. V and J are TRBV6-6 and TRBJ2-7, with D tentatively TRBD2 (6 bases). The V gene's germline CDR1 is MNHNY and CDR2 SVGAGI (reference sequence). V was shortened by 2 bases and J by 3 bases, with 14 bases between the two germline ends. The CDR3 runs 15 residues.

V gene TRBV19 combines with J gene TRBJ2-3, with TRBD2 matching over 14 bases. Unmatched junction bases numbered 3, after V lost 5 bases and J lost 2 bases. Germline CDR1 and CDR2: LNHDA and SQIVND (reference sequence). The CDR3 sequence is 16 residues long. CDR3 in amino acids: CASSPGLAGATDTQYF. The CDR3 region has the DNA TGTGCCAGTAGTCCGGGACTAGCGGGAGCCACAGATACGCAGTATTTT.

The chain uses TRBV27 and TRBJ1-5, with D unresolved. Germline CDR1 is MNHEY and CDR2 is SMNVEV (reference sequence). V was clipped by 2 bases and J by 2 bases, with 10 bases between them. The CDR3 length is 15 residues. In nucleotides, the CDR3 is TGTGCCAGCAGTTTAGAAGGAAGAGGCAATCAGCCCCAGCATTTT. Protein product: CASSLEGRGNQPQHF.

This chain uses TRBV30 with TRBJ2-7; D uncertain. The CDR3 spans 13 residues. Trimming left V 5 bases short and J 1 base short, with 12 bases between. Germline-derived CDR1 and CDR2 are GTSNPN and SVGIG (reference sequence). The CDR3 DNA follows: TGTGCCTGGGCCGTAACCGCGTCCTACGAGCAGTACTTC. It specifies CAWAVTASYEQYF.

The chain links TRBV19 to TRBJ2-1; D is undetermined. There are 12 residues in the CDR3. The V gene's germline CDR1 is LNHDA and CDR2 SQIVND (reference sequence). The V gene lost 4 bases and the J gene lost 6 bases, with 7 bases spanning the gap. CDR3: CASSTDLNEQFF. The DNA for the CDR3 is TGTGCCAGTAGTACCGACCTCAATGAGCAGTTCTTC.

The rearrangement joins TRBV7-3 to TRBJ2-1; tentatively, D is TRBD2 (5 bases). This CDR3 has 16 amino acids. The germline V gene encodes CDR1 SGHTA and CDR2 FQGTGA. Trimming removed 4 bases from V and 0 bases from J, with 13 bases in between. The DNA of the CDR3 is TGTGCCAGCAGCTCCGGAACTAGTCTCTCCTACAATGAGCAGTTCTTC. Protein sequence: CASSSGTSLSYNEQFF.

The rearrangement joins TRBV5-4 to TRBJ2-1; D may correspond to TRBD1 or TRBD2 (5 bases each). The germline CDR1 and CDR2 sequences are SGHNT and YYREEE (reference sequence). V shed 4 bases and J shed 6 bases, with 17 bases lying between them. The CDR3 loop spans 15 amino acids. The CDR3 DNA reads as TGTGCCAGCAGCCCGCGTACGGGGCCCTTCAATGAGCAGTTCTTC. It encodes CASSPRTGPFNEQFF. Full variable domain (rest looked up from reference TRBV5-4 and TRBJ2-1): ETGVTQSPTHLIKTRGQQVTLRCSSQSGHNTVSWYQQALGQGPQFIFQYYREEENGRGNFPPRFSGLQFPNYSSELNVNALELDDSALYLCASSPRTGPFNEQFFGPGTRLTVL.

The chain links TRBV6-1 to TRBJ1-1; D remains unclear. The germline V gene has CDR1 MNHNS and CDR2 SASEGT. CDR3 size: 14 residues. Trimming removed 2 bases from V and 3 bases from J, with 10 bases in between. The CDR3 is CASSEWSGDTEAFF. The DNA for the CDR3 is TGTGCCAGCAGTGAATGGTCCGGGGACACTGAAGCTTTCTTT.

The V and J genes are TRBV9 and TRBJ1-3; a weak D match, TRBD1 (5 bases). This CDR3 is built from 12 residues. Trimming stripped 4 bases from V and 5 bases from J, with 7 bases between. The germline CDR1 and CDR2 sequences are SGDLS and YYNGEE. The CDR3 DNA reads TGTGCCAGCAGCCTGGACAGAAACACCATATATTTT. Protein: CASSLDRNTIYF.

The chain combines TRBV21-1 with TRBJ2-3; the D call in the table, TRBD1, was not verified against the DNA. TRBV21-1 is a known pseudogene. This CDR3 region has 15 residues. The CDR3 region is CASNLPGQGIDTQYF. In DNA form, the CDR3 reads TGTGCCAGCAACCTTCCGGGACAGGGCATAGATACGCAGTATTTT.

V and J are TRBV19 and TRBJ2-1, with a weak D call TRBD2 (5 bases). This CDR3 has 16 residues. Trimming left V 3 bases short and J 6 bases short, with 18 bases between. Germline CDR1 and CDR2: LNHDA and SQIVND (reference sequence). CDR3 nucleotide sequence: TGTGCCAGTAGTATCGGACTCGGTGGAAGCTTCAATGAGCAGTTCTTC. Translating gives CASSIGLGGSFNEQFF.

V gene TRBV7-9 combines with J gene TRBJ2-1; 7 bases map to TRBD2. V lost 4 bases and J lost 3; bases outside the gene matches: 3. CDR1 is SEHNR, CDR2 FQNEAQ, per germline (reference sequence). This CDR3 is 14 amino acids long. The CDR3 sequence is CASSSRDYYNEQFF. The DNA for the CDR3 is TGTGCCAGCAGCTCCCGGGACTACTACAATGAGCAGTTCTTC.

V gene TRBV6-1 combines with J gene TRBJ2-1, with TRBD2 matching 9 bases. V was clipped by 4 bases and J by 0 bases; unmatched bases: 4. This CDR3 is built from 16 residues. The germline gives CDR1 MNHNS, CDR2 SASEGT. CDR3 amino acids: CASSVSGRYSYNEQFF. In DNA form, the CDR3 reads TGTGCCAGCAGTGTGAGCGGGAGGTACTCCTACAATGAGCAGTTCTTC.

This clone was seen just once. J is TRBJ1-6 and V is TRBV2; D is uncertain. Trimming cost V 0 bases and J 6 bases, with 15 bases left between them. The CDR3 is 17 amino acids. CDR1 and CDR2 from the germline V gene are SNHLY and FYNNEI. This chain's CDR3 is CASSEAPVSLSNSPLHF. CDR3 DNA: TGTGCCAGCAGTGAAGCGCCCGTTTCCCTTTCTAATTCACCCCTCCACTTT. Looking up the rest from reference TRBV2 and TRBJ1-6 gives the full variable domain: EPEVTQTPSHQVTQMGQEVILRCVPISNHLYFYWYRQILGQKVEFLVSFYNNEISEKSEIFDDQFSVERPDGSNFTLKIRSTKLEDSAMYFCASSEAPVSLSNSPLHFGNGTRLTVT.

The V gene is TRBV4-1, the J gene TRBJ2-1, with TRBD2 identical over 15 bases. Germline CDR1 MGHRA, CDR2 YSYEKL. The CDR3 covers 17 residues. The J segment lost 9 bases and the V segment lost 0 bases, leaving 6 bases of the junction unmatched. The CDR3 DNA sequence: TGCGCCAGCAGCCAAGAGGGACTAGCGGGAGGTAGTAGTGAGCAGTTCTTC. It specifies CASSQEGLAGGSSEQFF.

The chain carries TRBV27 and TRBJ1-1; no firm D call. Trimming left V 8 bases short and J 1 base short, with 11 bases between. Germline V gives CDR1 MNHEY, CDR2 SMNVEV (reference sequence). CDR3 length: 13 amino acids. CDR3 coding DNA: TGTGCCAGCTGCTCAGACGGGAACACTGAAGCTTTCTTT. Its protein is CASCSDGNTEAFF.

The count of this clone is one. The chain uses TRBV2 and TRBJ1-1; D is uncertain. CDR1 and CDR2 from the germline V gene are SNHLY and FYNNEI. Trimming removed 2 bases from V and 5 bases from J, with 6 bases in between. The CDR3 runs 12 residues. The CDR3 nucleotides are TGTGCCAGCAGTGAACGGGGAACTGAAGCTTTCTTT. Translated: CASSERGTEAFF.

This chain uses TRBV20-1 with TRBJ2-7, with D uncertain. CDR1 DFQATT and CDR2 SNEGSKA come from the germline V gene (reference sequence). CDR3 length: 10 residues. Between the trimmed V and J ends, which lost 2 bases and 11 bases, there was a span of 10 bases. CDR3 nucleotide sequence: TGCAGTGCTAGACCGGAGTTGGAGTACTTC. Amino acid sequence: CSARPELEYF.

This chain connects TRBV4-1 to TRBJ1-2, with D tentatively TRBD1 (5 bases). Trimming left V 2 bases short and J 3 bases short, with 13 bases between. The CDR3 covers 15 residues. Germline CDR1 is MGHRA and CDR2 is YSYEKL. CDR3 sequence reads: CASSQFTTAYYGYTF. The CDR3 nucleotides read TGCGCCAGCAGCCAATTCACGACAGCCTACTATGGCTACACCTTC.

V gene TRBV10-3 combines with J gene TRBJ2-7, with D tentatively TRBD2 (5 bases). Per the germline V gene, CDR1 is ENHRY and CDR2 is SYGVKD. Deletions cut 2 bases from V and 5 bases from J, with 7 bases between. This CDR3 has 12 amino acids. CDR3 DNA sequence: TGTGCCATCAGTGAGGACGGGAACGAGCAGTACTTC. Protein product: CAISEDGNEQYF.

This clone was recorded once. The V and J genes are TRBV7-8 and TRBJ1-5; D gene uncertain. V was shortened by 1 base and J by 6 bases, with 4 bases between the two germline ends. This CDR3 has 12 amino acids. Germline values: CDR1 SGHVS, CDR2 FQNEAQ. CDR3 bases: TGTGCCAGCAGCTTAGACGGTCAGCCCCAGCATTTT. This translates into CASSLDGQPQHF.

CDR3 region: CARTSGNTGELFF. CDR3 DNA: TGTGCCAGGACTAGCGGGAACACCGGGGAGCTGTTTTTT. The chain combines TRBV27 with TRBJ2-2; 9 nucleotides line up with TRBD2. The ends lost 9 bases at V and 1 base at J; junction bases unmatched: 0. Germline CDR1 reads MNHEY; CDR2 reads SMNVEV (reference sequence). CDR3 size: 13 residues.